This TCR beta chain was captured by sequencing in a study of blood T cell repertoires in COVID-19. Study-level background: Collection of acute and convalescent COVID-19 samples took place in the United States, Italy and Spain. Sample material is recorded as cDNA or gDNA derived from T cells, B-cell-depleted T cells, or PBMCs.

Between the trimmed V and J ends, which lost 0 bases and 4 bases, there was a span of 12 bases. The CDR3 totals 15 residues. Germline CDR1 and CDR2: LGHDT and YNNKEL (reference sequence). In this sample, this clone turned up a few times. Authors' data handling: How many nucleated cells were present was estimated from reference gene primer amplification. TCRdb's copy holds only in-frame clones and misses some; the assay was immunoSEQ multiplex PCR. The V and J calls and clone size were taken over from that table, and D and trimming were inferred from the DNA. The repertoire consists of about 4,900 clones, with roughly 70% occurring once and the leading ten covering more than 35%.

The specimen sequenced was peripheral blood. The chain carries TRBV3-1 (or the pseudogene TRBV3-2) and TRBJ1-2; D ambiguous. The sequence derives from a human donor in a cohort sampled during active COVID-19. The CDR3: CASSQDRGFLYGYTF. The CDR3 DNA reads TGTGCCAGCAGCCAAGATCGAGGGTTCCTCTATGGCTACACCTTC.